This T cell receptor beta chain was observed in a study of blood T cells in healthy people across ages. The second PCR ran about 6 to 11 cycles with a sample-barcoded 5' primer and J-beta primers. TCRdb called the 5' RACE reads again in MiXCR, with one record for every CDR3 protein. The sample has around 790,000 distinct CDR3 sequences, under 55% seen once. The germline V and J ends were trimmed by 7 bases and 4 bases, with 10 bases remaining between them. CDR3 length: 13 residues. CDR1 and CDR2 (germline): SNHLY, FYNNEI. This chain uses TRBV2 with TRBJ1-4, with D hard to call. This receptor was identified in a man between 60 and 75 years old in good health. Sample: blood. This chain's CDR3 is CASMGGRNEKLFF. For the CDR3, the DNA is TGTGCCAGCATGGGCGGTCGTAATGAAAAACTGTTTTTT.